Sequencing of this T cell receptor (beta chain) was carried out in a study of T cell responses to AZD1222 COVID-19 vaccine. Findings of the study overall: White British people made up most donors, females outnumbered males, and clonal diversity was possibly underestimated.

CDR3 size: 13 residues. V lost 2 bases to trimming and J lost 4 bases, with 7 bases between them. Germline assignment: CDR1 SGHTA and CDR2 FQGNSA. Sequencing was performed with immunoSEQ multiplex PCR; in TCRdb, only in-frame clones are kept and a portion is missing. Seen here are about 110,000 clones, roughly 90% observed once, and the top ten hold 9.5% to 15%. In this sample, this clone turned up once. Its specificity is not known. The sample consisted of peripheral blood, taken on day 0 of MenACWY control vaccination. This TCR derives from an adult in good health. The chain is built from TRBV7-2 and TRBJ2-3; maybe TRBD2 (5 bases). The CDR3 DNA follows: TGTGCCAGCAGCTTACCCGGGGCAGATACGCAGTATTTT. Translating gives CASSLPGADTQYF. The full variable domain, rest sourced from reference TRBV7-2 and TRBJ2-3, is GAGVSQSPSNKVTEKGKDVELRCDPISGHTALYWYRQSLGQGLEFLIYFQGNSAPDKSGLPSDRFSAERTGGSVSTLTIQRTQQEDSAVYLCASSLPGADTQYFGPGTRLTVL.